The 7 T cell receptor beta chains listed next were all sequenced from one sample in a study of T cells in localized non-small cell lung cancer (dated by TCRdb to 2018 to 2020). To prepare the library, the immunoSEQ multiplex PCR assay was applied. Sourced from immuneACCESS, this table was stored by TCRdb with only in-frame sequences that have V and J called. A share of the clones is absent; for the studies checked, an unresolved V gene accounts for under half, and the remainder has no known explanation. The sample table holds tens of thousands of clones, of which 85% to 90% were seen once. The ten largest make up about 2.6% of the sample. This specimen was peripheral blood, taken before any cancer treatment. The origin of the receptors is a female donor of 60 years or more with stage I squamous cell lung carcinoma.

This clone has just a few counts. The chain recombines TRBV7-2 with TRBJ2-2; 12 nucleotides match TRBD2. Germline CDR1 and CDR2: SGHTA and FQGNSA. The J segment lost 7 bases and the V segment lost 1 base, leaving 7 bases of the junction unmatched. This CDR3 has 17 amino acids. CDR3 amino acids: CASSLDLAGGLGGELFF. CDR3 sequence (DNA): TGTGCCAGCAGCTTAGACCTAGCGGGAGGGCTCGGCGGGGAGCTGTTTTTT. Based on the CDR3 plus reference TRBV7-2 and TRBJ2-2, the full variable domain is GAGVSQSPSNKVTEKGKDVELRCDPISGHTALYWYRQSLGQGLEFLIYFQGNSAPDKSGLPSDRFSAERTGGSVSTLTIQRTQQEDSAVYLCASSLDLAGGLGGELFFGEGSRLTVL.

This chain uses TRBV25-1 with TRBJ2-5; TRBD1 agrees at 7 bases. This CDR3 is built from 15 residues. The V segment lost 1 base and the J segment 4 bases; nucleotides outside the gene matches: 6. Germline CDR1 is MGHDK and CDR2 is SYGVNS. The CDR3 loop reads CASSEWGQSPETQYF. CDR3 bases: TGTGCCAGCAGTGAATGGGGACAGTCCCCAGAGACCCAGTACTTC.

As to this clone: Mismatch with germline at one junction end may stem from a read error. CDR3 region: CASSSGATGKLFF. The CDR3 nucleotides are TGTGCCAGCAGCTCAGGGGCTACCGGGAAGCTGTTTTTT. The chain employs TRBV7-2 and TRBJ2-2, with a tentative D call TRBD1 (6 bases). The germline V gene encodes CDR1 SGHTA and CDR2 FQGNSA. This CDR3 has 13 amino acids. The whole variable domain, remainder taken from reference TRBV7-2 and TRBJ2-2, is GAGVSQSPSNKVTEKGKDVELRCDPISGHTALYWYRQSLGQGLEFLIYFQGNSAPDKSGLPSDRFSAERTGGSVSTLTIQRTQQEDSAVYLCASSSGATGKLFFGEGSRLTVL.

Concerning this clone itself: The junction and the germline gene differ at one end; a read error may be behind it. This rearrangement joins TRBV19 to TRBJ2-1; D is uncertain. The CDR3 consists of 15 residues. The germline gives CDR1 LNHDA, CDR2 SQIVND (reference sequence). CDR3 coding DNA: TGTGCCAGTAGCATAGACTTGAGCTCCTACAATGAGCAGTTCTTC. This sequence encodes CASSIDLSSYNEQFF.

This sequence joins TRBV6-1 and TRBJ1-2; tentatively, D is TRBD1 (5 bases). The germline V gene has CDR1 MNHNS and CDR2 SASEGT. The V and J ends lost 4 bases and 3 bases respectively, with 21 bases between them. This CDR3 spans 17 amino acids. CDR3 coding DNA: TGTGCCAGCAGTGGGCGAGGGGAGAACCCAGGCGACTATGGCTACACCTTC. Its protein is CASSGRGENPGDYGYTF.

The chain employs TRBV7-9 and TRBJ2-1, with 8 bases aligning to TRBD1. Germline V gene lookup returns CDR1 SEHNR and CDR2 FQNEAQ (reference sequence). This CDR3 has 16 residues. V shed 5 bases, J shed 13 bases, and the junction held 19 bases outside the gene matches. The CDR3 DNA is TGTGCCAGCAGCCAGATGGGCAGGGGGCGCCTCAGTTATCAGTTCTTC. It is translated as CASSQMGRGRLSYQFF.

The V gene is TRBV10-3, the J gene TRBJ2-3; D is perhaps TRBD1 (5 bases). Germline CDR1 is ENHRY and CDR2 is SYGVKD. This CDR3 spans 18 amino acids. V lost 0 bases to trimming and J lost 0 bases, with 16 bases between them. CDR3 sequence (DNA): TGTGCCATCAGTGAGTCGACGGTGACAGAAACTAGCACAGATACGCAGTATTTT. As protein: CAISESTVTETSTDTQYF.